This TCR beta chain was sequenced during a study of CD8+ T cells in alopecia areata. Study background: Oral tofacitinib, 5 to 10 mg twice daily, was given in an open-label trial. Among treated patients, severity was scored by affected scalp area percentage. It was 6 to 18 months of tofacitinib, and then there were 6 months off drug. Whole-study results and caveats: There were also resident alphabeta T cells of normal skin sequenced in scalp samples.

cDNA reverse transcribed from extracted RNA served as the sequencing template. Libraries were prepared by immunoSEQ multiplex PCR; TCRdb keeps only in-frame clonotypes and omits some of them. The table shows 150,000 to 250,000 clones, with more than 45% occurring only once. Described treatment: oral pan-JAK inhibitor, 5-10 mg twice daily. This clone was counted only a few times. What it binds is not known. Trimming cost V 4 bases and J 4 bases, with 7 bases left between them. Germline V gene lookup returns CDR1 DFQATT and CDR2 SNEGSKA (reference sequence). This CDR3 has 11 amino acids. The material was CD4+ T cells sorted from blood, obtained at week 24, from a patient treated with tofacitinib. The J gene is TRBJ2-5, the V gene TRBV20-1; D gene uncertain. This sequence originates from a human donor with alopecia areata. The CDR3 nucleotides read TGCAGTGCTATAATTTCAGAGACCCAGTACTTC. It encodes CSAIISETQYF.